This is a list of T cell receptor beta chains from one sample in a study of blood T cell repertoires in COVID-19. Method: immunoSEQ multiplex PCR; TCRdb's copy keeps in-frame clones and lacks some. Among approximately 26,000 clones listed, roughly 82% were seen once. The specimen was peripheral blood. The receptors shown here come from an elderly man with active or convalescent COVID-19. Both conserved end residues are part of each CDR3.

>TRBJ1-6|TRBV5-1
CASSSGTPYYNSPLHF
>TRBJ1-2|TRBV19
CASSVPGQGNGYTF
>TRBJ2-3|TRBV11-2
CASSLRLAGGLTDTQYF
>TRBJ2-5|TRBV6-1
CASSGGGKGIKETQYF
>TRBJ2-2|TRBV7-3
CASSLQGPSNTGELFF
>TRBJ2-3|TRBV27
CASSPVASGGGNTQYF
>TRBJ2-7|TRBV5-1
CASSLSEGSYEQYF
>TRBJ2-3|TRBV9
CASSVGTGDKLTDTQYF
>TRBJ1-2|TRBV6-6
CASSYLQRDGYTF
>TRBJ2-1|TRBV27
CASTRDRAYNEQFF